This T cell receptor beta chain is drawn from a study of cytomegalovirus exposure and HLA in healthy donors. Notes on the study in general: Roughly uniform sequencing depth across donors was assumed, possibly incorrectly. TCR association rates varied by HLA locus in a later analysis, with DRB1 highest and HLA-C lowest. Some highly shared sequence variants likely arose as a pipeline artifact.

Per germline, CDR1 SGHRS and CDR2 YFSETQ. This CDR3 contains 14 residues. V shed 0 bases and J shed 7 bases, with 13 bases lying between them. It was with 60 Vbeta and 13 Jbeta primers that the PCR ran. The assay was immunoSEQ multiplex PCR, and TCRdb's table has in-frame clones only and misses some. The table includes about 170,000 clones, about 79% detected once. On this clone itself: Antigen: not known.

Sequences were obtained from PBMCs. The V and J genes are TRBV5-1 and TRBJ2-5; D uncertain. This sequence originates from a man aged 40-55 years in good health and CMV-seropositive. CDR3 amino acids: CASSLDTPPGTQYF. The CDR3 bases are TGCGCCAGCAGCTTGGATACTCCTCCAGGGACCCAGTACTTC.